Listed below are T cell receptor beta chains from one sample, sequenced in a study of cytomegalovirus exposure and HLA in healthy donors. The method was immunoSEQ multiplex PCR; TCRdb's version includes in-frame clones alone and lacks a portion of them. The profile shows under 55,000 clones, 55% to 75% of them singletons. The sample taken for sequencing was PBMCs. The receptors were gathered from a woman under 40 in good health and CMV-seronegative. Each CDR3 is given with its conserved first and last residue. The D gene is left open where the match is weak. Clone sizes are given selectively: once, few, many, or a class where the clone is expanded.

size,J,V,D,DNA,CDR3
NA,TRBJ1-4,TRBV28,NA,TGTGCCAGCAGCGACGGGACAAGGAATGAAAAACTGTTTTTT,CASSDGTRNEKLFF
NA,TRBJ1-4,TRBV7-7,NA,TGTGCCAGCAGCTTAGGTCCAGGGCAAATACTGTTTTTT,CASSLGPGQILFF
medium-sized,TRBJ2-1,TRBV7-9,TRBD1,TGTGCCAGCAGCTTCTCGACAGGGGAAGGGCAGTTCTTC,CASSFSTGEGQFF
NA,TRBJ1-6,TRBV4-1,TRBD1,TGCGCCAGCACCAGGGGGGAATCTTCACCCCTCCACTTT,CASTRGESSPLHF
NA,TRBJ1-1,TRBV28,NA,TGTGCCAGCAGTTTAGTAGACAGGCTGAACACTGAAGCTTTCTTT,CASSLVDRLNTEAFF
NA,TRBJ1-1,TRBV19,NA,TGTGCCAGTAGAGTATCTGGGGAAGGGGATGAAGCTTTCTTT,CASRVSGEGDEAFF
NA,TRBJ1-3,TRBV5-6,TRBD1,TGTGCCAGCAGCCGGGACAGCCTCTCTGGAAACACCATATATTTT,CASSRDSLSGNTIYF
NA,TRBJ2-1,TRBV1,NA,TGCACCAGCAGCCCCTTCCTTAGCGGGAGCTATGAGCAGTTCTTC,CTSSPFLSGSYEQFF
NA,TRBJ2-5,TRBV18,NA,TGTGCCAGCTCACCAGAAATGCGGAGTCAAGAGACCCAGTACTTC,CASSPEMRSQETQYF
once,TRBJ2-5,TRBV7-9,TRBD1,TGTGCCAGCAGCCCCGGGACAGGCGAGACCCAGTACTTC,CASSPGTGETQYF
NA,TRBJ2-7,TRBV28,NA,TGTGCCAGCAGTTTAGTGTCAGTCGAGCAGTACTTC,CASSLVSVEQYF
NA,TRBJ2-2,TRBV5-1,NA,TGCGCCAGCAGCTTGGAGCACACCGGGGAGCTGTTTTTT,CASSLEHTGELFF
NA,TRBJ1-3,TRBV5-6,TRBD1,TGTGCCAGCAGCTGGGGACAGTCGTTCGCCAACACCATATATTTT,CASSWGQSFANTIYF
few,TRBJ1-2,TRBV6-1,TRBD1,TGTGCCAGCAGTGTAGGACAGGGGTATCAGGAAGGCTACACCTTC,CASSVGQGYQEGYTF
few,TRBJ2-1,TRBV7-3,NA,TGTGCCAGCAGCTTAACGGGGTCAGCTAGCAGCAATGAGCAGTTCTTC,CASSLTGSASSNEQFF
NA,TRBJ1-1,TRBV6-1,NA,TGTGCCAGCAGTCGCTTAAGGGGGGGCACTGAAGCTTTCTTT,CASSRLRGGTEAFF
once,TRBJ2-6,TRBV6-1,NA,TGTGCCAGCAGTGAAGTCAGCGTTCGGTATGGGGCCAACGTCCTGACTTTC,CASSEVSVRYGANVLTF
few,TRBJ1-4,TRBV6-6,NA,TGTGCCAGCAGCCTACGCTTTCTCGAGGAACTGTTTTTT,CASSLRFLEELFF
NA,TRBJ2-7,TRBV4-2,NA,TGTGCCAGCAGCCAAGCAAAGGGTTCGGGATACGAGCAGTACTTC,CASSQAKGSGYEQYF
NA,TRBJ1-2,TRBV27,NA,TGTGCCAGCAGTTTTCGGGGAGGGAATGGCTACACCTTC,CASSFRGGNGYTF
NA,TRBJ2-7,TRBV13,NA,TGTGCCAGCAGCTTTACCTCCACGGGTACCGAGCAGTACTTC,CASSFTSTGTEQYF
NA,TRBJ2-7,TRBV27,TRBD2,TGTGCCAGCAGGCCAGCGGGGGTCTACGAGCAGTACTTC,CASRPAGVYEQYF
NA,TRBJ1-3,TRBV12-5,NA,TGTGCTAGTGGTTTGGTAGACAGGCCTGGAAACACCATATATTTT,CASGLVDRPGNTIYF
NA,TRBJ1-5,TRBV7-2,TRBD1,TGTGCCAGCAGCGGGGACAGGGGATATCATCAGCCCCAGCATTTT,CASSGDRGYHQPQHF
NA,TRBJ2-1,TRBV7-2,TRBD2,TGTGCCAGCAGACCCCCGGGACTAGGTTTGAATGAGCAGTTCTTC,CASRPPGLGLNEQFF
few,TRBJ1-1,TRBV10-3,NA,TGTGCCATCAAGATCTTGCGGGAAACTGAAGCTTTCTTT,CAIKILRETEAFF
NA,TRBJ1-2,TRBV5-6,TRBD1,TGTGCCAGCAGTCCCGACTCCGGGACAGGGGACTATGGCTACACCTTC,CASSPDSGTGDYGYTF
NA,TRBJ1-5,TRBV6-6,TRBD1,TGTGCCAGCACCGAGACAGGGGCCGGCGGCAATCAGCCCCAGCATTTT,CASTETGAGGNQPQHF
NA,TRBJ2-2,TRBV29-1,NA,TGCAGCGTTGAAGGTCGCACCGGGGAGCTGTTTTTT,CSVEGRTGELFF
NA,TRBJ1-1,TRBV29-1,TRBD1,TGCAGCGTTGAAGAGGGACAGGGAACCGCTGAAGCTTTCTTT,CSVEEGQGTAEAFF
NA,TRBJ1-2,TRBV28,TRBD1,TGTGCCAGCAGTTACAGGGGGTCTTATGGCTACACCTTC,CASSYRGSYGYTF